What follows are 26 T cell receptor beta chains derived from one specimen sequenced in a study of blood T cell repertoires in COVID-19. The data were produced by immunoSEQ multiplex PCR, yet TCRdb's version contains in-frame clones alone and is incomplete. The data contain roughly 49,000 clones, nearly 90% of them singletons. Source material: peripheral blood. The receptors here all came from a man between 60 and 75 years old with active COVID-19.

This chain links TRBV7-2 with TRBJ2-3, with D possibly TRBD2 on 6 matching bases. Between the trimmed V and J ends, which lost 5 bases and 2 bases, there was a span of 14 bases. The germline V gene encodes CDR1 SGHTA and CDR2 FQGNSA. This CDR3 comprises 15 residues. This chain's CDR3 is CASSPLAFPTDTQYF. The CDR3 DNA reads TGTGCCAGCAGCCCTCTAGCGTTTCCCACAGATACGCAGTATTTT. The full variable domain, with the rest looked up from reference TRBV7-2 and TRBJ2-3, is GAGVSQSPSNKVTEKGKDVELRCDPISGHTALYWYRQSLGQGLEFLIYFQGNSAPDKSGLPSDRFSAERTGGSVSTLTIQRTQQEDSAVYLCASSPLAFPTDTQYFGPGTRLTVL.

The chain employs TRBV3-1 (or the pseudogene TRBV3-2) and TRBJ1-1, with unresolved D. CDR3 size: 15 residues. Trimming took off 0 bases at V and 4 bases at J, with 12 bases between the two ends. CDR1 and CDR2 (germline): LGHDT, YNNKEL (reference sequence). DNA of the CDR3: TGTGCCAGCAGCCAAGATGGAGGTTTGCCCACTGAAGCTTTCTTT. The encoded protein is CASSQDGGLPTEAFF.

The chain is built from TRBV6-5 and TRBJ2-1, with TRBD2 matching 7 bases. V was pared by 8 bases and J by 5 bases, with 9 bases of the junction left unmatched. This CDR3 comprises 14 residues. Germline CDR1 MNHEY, CDR2 SVGAGI. The CDR3 region is CASLGLPENNEQFF. CDR3 nucleotide sequence: TGTGCCAGCCTGGGACTACCCGAGAACAATGAGCAGTTCTTC.

This clone has only one observation. The chain uses TRBV9 and TRBJ2-7, with D unclear. Germline CDR1 reads SGDLS; CDR2 reads YYNGEE. V gave up 1 base and J gave up 5 bases, with 10 bases separating them. CDR3 length: 13 amino acids. The CDR3 loop reads CASSVTLQDEQYF. DNA for the CDR3: TGTGCCAGCAGCGTAACGCTTCAGGACGAGCAGTACTTC.

The chain has TRBV7-2 and TRBJ1-1; D perhaps matches TRBD1 (5 bases). CDR3 size: 12 residues. Germline loops: CDR1 SGHTA, CDR2 FQGNSA. V dropped 4 bases and J dropped 6 bases, with 9 bases sitting between them. The CDR3 DNA reads as TGTGCCAGCAGCTCCTGGGGCCCTGAAGCTTTCTTT. Protein sequence: CASSSWGPEAFF.

CDR3 sequence (DNA): TGCAGCGTTCCTTTCTTGTGGGCTAGCGGGGGTTGGACGGATGAGCAGTTCTTC. Protein sequence: CSVPFLWASGGWTDEQFF. J is TRBJ2-1 and V is TRBV29-1; 10 nucleotides align to TRBD2. The CDR3 extends over 18 amino acids. Germline CDR1 is SQVTM and CDR2 is ANQGSEA. The V gene end was trimmed by 5 bases and the J gene end by 8 bases; junction bases not matched to a gene: 21.

This clone was recorded only once. The chain joins TRBV19 to TRBJ2-1; 10 nucleotides align to TRBD2. CDR1 LNHDA and CDR2 SQIVND come from the germline V gene (reference sequence). This CDR3 comprises 15 residues. Unmatched junction bases numbered 10, after V lost 8 bases and J lost 6 bases. The CDR3 loop is CASGGGLAKVNEQFF. Written as DNA, the CDR3 is TGTGCCAGTGGAGGGGGACTAGCGAAAGTCAATGAGCAGTTCTTC.

The chain carries TRBV7-3 and TRBJ2-1, with a tentative D call TRBD2 (5 bases). V was pared by 4 bases and J by 0 bases, with 7 bases between. The CDR3 has 14 amino acids. CDR1 is SGHTA, CDR2 FQGTGA, per germline. The CDR3 sequence: CASSSAASYNEQFF. The CDR3 bases are TGTGCCAGCAGCTCAGCGGCCTCCTACAATGAGCAGTTCTTC.

V gene TRBV11-2 combines with J gene TRBJ1-2; TRBD1 aligns across 7 bases. Unmatched junction bases numbered 4, after V lost 5 bases and J lost 4 bases. CDR1 SGHAT and CDR2 FQNNGV come from the germline V gene. The CDR3 contains 13 residues. The CDR3 loop is CASSQGQAYGYTF. CDR3 nucleotide sequence: TGTGCCAGCAGCCAAGGACAGGCCTATGGCTACACCTTC. The full variable domain, with the rest looked up from reference TRBV11-2 and TRBJ1-2, is EAGVAQSPRYKIIEKRQSVAFWCNPISGHATLYWYQQILGQGPKLLIQFQNNGVVDDSQLPKDRFSAERLKGVDSTLKIQPAKLEDSAVYLCASSQGQAYGYTFGSGTRLTVV.

The genes are TRBV6-4 and TRBJ2-2; D unresolved. Germline CDR1 is MRHNA and CDR2 is SNTAGT. The CDR3 has 14 amino acids. V lost 6 bases, J lost 3 bases, and 11 bases lay in between. Here the CDR3 DNA reads TGTGCCAGCAGGAGAGAATCCGACACCGGGGAGCTGTTTTTT. Amino acid sequence: CASRRESDTGELFF.

In DNA, the CDR3 is TGTGCCTGGAGCTATAAAGGGGGCGGCGGTTCCTACGAGCAGTACTTC. Translation: CAWSYKGGGGSYEQYF. This rearrangement joins TRBV30 to TRBJ2-7; 7 bases align to TRBD1. The V gene end was trimmed by 3 bases and the J gene end by 1 base; junction bases not matched to a gene: 12. Per the germline V gene, CDR1 is GTSNPN and CDR2 is SVGIG (reference sequence). CDR3 length equals 16 residues. Based on the CDR3 plus reference TRBV30 and TRBJ2-7, the full variable domain is SQTIHQWPATLVQPVGSPLSLECTVEGTSNPNLYWYRQAAGRGLQLLFYSVGIGQISSEVPQNLSASRPQDRQFILSSKKLLLSDSGFYLCAWSYKGGGGSYEQYFGPGTRLTVT.

The chain joins TRBV10-3 to TRBJ2-5; 9 bases line up with TRBD1. Looked up from germline, CDR1 is ENHRY and CDR2 is SYGVKD. After removal of 5 bases from V and 5 bases from J, the junction contained 6 bases not matched to a gene. CDR3 length equals 14 residues. CDR3 region: CAISTPGQGETQYF. The CDR3 DNA reads as TGTGCCATCAGTACGCCCGGACAGGGGGAGACCCAGTACTTC.

In its sample, this clone was seen once. V is TRBV9 and J is TRBJ2-1; 11 nucleotides align to TRBD2. With V trimmed by 4 bases and J by 6 bases, 6 bases remained unmatched. The CDR3 totals 15 residues. CDR1 is SGDLS, CDR2 YYNGEE, per germline. The CDR3 sequence: CASSTTSGAINEQFF. For the CDR3, the DNA is TGTGCCAGCAGCACGACTAGCGGGGCCATCAATGAGCAGTTCTTC.

This clone was detected a few times. The chain uses TRBV18 and TRBJ1-5, with D perhaps matching TRBD1 (6 bases). The CDR3 runs 15 residues. The V gene lost 6 bases and the J gene lost 6 bases, with 18 bases spanning the gap. CDR1 is KGHSH, CDR2 LQKENI, per germline. CDR3 amino acids: CASSPNTGSGQPQHF. The CDR3 DNA is TGTGCCAGCTCCCCAAATACAGGGTCTGGTCAGCCCCAGCATTTT.

DNA for the CDR3: TGTGCCAGCAGCCTACACATGAGCGGGAGCTACAATGAGCAGTTCTTC. Its translation: CASSLHMSGSYNEQFF. This sequence joins TRBV2 and TRBJ2-1; 8 nucleotides match TRBD2. Per the germline V gene, CDR1 is SNHLY and CDR2 is FYNNEI. This CDR3 is built from 16 residues. V was pared by 6 bases and J by 3 bases, with 10 bases of the junction left unmatched.

The chain is built from TRBV28 and TRBJ1-5; no clear D. There are 17 residues in the CDR3. The V end was cut by 3 bases, the J end by 1 base, with 16 bases between. Germline V CDR1 and CDR2: MDHEN, SYDVKM. This CDR3 is CASSFGGVGRSNQPQHF. The CDR3 region has the DNA TGTGCCAGCAGTTTTGGAGGCGTGGGAAGGAGCAATCAGCCCCAGCATTTT.

The CDR3 nucleotides are TGTGCCAGCCTGCGGGACCTCAACAATGAGCAGTTCTTC. It translates to CASLRDLNNEQFF. This chain joins TRBV2 and TRBJ2-1; maybe TRBD2 (6 bases). CDR1 SNHLY and CDR2 FYNNEI come from the germline V gene. The V and J ends lost 8 bases and 5 bases respectively, with 13 bases between them. CDR3 length: 13 amino acids. Based on the CDR3 plus reference TRBV2 and TRBJ2-1, the full variable domain is EPEVTQTPSHQVTQMGQEVILRCVPISNHLYFYWYRQILGQKVEFLVSFYNNEISEKSEIFDDQFSVERPDGSNFTLKIRSTKLEDSAMYFCASLRDLNNEQFFGPGTRLTVL.

The chain uses TRBV4-3 and TRBJ1-5, with D possibly matching TRBD1 (5 bases). V shed 0 bases and J shed 4 bases, with 10 bases lying between them. The CDR3 is made up of 15 amino acids. Germline V lookup: CDR1 LGHNA, CDR2 YSLEER. The chain's CDR3 is CASSQESGWNQPQHF. The CDR3 region has the DNA TGCGCCAGCAGCCAAGAATCAGGGTGGAATCAGCCCCAGCATTTT.

This clone was detected only once. DNA for the CDR3: TGTGCCAGCAGCTTTGGGGCTAACACCGGGGAGCTGTTTTTT. Amino acids: CASSFGANTGELFF. The gene calls are TRBV7-9 and TRBJ2-2; possible D gene TRBD1, 5 bases. Trimming took off 3 bases at V and 2 bases at J, with 7 bases between the two ends. The germline gives CDR1 SEHNR, CDR2 FQNEAQ (reference sequence). This CDR3 has 14 amino acids.

This clone was detected only a few times. V gene TRBV10-3 combines with J gene TRBJ1-1, with a tentative D call TRBD1 (6 bases). The germline V gene encodes CDR1 ENHRY and CDR2 SYGVKD. The CDR3 sequence is 14 residues long. Trimming took 0 bases from V and 1 from J, leaving 6 bases between them. CDR3 amino acids: CAISESTGNTEAFF. CDR3 sequence (DNA): TGTGCCATCAGTGAGTCGACAGGGAACACTGAAGCTTTCTTT.

This rearrangement joins TRBV7-2 to TRBJ2-7; 8 positions agree with TRBD1. The CDR3 has 15 amino acids. Germline values: CDR1 SGHTA, CDR2 FQGNSA. With 1 base clipped from V and 7 bases from J, the junction kept 9 bases outside the gene matches. The CDR3 nucleotides read TGTGCCAGCAGCTTAGTTTGGCAGGGGGCTCGGGAGCAGTACTTC. It codes for CASSLVWQGAREQYF.

The rearrangement joins TRBV7-9 to TRBJ2-1; the D gene is possibly TRBD2 (7 bases). This CDR3 spans 15 amino acids. CDR1 SEHNR and CDR2 FQNEAQ come from the germline V gene (reference sequence). V lost 4 bases and J lost 14, with 24 bases in between. The CDR3, as DNA: TGTGCCAGCAGCTCCCCCTGGTGGGCGGGGGCCGGGGAGTTCTTC. It encodes CASSSPWWAGAGEFF. Drawing the rest from reference TRBV7-9 and TRBJ2-1, the complete variable domain is DTGVSQNPRHKITKRGQNVTFRCDPISEHNRLYWYRQTLGQGPEFLTYFQNEAQLEKSRLLSDRFSAERPKGSFSTLEIQRTEQGDSAMYLCASSSPWWAGAGEFFGPGTRLTVL.

The rearrangement links TRBV19 to TRBJ2-2; 7 nucleotides align to TRBD1. CDR3 size: 15 residues. Germline trimming cut 7 bases from V and 4 bases from J; bases unmatched to any gene: 9. The V gene's germline CDR1 is LNHDA and CDR2 SQIVND (reference sequence). The CDR3 nucleotides read TGTGCCAGTACTAGACAGGGTCTCTTCACCGGGGAGCTGTTTTTT. This encodes CASTRQGLFTGELFF. Complete variable domain (other parts from reference TRBV19 and TRBJ2-2): DGGITQSPKYLFRKEGQNVTLSCEQNLNHDAMYWYRQDPGQGLRLIYYSQIVNDFQKGDIAEGYSVSREKKESFPLTVTSAQKNPTAFYLCASTRQGLFTGELFFGEGSRLTVL.

The genes are TRBV29-1 and TRBJ1-1; 11 positions match TRBD1. The CDR3 consists of 16 residues. J lost 1 base, V lost 6 bases, and 10 bases had no gene match. CDR1 is SQVTM, CDR2 ANQGSEA, per germline. CDR3: CSVRGGQGAGNTEAFF. In DNA form, the CDR3 reads TGCAGCGTGAGGGGAGGACAGGGGGCAGGGAACACTGAAGCTTTCTTT.

A few counts support this clone. This chain connects TRBV7-6 to TRBJ2-2; tentatively, D is TRBD2 (6 bases). The CDR3 extends over 15 amino acids. Germline V lookup: CDR1 SGHVS, CDR2 FNYEAQ. Trimming cost V 4 bases and J 6 bases, with 15 bases left between them. CDR3 protein: CASSSLSGGAGELFF. In DNA form, the CDR3 reads TGTGCCAGCAGCTCCCTGTCTGGAGGGGCCGGGGAGCTGTTTTTT.

The chain has TRBV5-6 and TRBJ1-1; D is possibly TRBD1 (5 bases). The CDR3 has 13 amino acids. V was trimmed by 2 bases and J by 4 bases, leaving 9 bases between them. Germline V gene sequence: CDR1 SGHDT, CDR2 YYEEEE. The CDR3: CASSFQGSTEAFF. The DNA for the CDR3 is TGTGCCAGCAGCTTCCAGGGTTCCACTGAAGCTTTCTTT.